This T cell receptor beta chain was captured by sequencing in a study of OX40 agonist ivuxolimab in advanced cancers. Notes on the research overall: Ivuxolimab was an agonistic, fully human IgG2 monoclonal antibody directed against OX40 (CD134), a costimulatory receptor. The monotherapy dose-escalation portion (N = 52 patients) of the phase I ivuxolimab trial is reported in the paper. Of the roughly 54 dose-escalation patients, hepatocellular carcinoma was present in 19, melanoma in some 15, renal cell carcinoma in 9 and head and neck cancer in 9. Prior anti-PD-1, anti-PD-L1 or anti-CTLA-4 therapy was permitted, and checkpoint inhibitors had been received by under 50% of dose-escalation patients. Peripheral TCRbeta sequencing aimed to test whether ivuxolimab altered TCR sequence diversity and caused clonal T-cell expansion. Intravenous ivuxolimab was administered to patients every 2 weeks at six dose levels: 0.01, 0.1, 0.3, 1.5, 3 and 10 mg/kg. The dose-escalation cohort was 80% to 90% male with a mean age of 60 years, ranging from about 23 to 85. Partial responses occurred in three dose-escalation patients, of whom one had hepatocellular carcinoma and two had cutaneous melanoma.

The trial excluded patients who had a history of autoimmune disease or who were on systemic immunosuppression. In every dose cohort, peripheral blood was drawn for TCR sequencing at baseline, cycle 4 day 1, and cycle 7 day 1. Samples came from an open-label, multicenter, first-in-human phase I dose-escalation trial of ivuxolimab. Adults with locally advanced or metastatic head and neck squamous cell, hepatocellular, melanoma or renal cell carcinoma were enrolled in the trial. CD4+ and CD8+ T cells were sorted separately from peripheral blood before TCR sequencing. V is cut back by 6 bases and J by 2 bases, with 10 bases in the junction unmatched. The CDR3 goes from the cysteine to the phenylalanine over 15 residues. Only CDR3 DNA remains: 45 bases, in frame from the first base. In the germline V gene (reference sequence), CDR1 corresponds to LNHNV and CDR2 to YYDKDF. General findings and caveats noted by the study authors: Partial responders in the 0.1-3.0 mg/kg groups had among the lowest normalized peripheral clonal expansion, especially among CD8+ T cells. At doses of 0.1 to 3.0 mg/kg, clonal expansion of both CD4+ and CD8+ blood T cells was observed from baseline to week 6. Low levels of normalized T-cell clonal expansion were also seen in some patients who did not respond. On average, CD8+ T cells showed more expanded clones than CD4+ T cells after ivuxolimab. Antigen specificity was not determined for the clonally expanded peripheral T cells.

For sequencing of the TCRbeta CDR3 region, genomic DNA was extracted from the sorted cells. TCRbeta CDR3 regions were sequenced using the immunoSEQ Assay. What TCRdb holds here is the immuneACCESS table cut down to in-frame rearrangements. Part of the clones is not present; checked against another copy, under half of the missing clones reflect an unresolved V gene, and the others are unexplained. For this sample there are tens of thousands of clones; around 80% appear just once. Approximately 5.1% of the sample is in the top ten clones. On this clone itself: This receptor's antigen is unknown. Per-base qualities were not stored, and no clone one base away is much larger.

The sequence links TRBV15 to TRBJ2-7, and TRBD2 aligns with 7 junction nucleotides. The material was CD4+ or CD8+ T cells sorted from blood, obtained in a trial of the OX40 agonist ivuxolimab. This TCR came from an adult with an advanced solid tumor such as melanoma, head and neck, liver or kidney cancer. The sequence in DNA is TGTGCCACCAGTCCGGGACTATCGAACCCCTACGAGCAGTACTTC. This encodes CATSPGLSNPYEQYF.